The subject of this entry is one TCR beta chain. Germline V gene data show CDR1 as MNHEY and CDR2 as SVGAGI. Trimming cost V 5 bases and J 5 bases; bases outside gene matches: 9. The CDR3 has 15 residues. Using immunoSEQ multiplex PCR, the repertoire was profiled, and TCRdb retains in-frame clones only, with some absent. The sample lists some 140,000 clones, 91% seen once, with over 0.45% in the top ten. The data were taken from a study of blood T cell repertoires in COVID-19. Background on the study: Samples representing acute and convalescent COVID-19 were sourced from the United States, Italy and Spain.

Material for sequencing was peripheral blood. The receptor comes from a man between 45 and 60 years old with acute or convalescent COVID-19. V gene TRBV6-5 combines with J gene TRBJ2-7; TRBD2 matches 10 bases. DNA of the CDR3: TGTGCCAGCAGTAATAGCGGGAGGAAAGAGGACGAGCAGTACTTC. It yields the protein CASSNSGRKEDEQYF.